The T cell receptor beta chain described here comes from a study of human T cells and chemical hapten exposure. Study information: Sensitizing treatment utilized 2% DPC over a roughly 2 cm by roughly 2 cm portion of upper inner arm skin.

Specified time point: patch test 1, 2 weeks after DPC sensitization. The sample's treatment: therapeutic diphenylcyclopropenone sensitization with weekly scalp DPC. Researchers sampled blood before each patch test went on. Unfractionated whole blood was the source of the extracted total RNA. The CDR3 covers 15 residues. V shed 2 bases and J shed 1 base, with 14 bases lying between them. In germline, CDR1 is DFQATT, CDR2 SNEGSKA (reference sequence). One entry per CDR3 protein results from TCRdb running MiXCR on the RACE reads. The data hold 95,000 to 150,000 distinct CDR3 sequences, with roughly an eighth observed a single time.

The sequence was collected from a man between 18 and 35 years old with alopecia areata. Some clones in this sample may be carry-over from other donors' samples. V is TRBV20-1 and J is TRBJ1-1; a weak D match, TRBD1 (5 bases). The sequences come from whole blood, collected in connection with sensitization to the hapten diphenylcyclopropenone (DPC). The CDR3 sequence is CSARSPGTANTEAFF. CDR3 sequence (DNA): TGCAGTGCTAGAAGCCCCGGGACCGCGAACACTGAAGCTTTCTTT.